Listed here are 10 T cell receptor beta chains from one sample, sequenced in a study of vaccination effects on CD4 cells after COVID-19. These receptors have no identified antigens. Under the ViraFEST assay, PBMC were stimulated with viral peptide pools so that antigen-specific CD4+ T cells expanded. Sequencing was performed afterwards. CD4+ T cells were isolated after approximately 10 days of culture. None of the vaccinated had previously contracted SARS-CoV-2, and their nucleocapsid antibodies tested negative. The table came from immunoSEQ multiplex PCR; TCRdb's copy has only in-frame clones and leaves some out. The table shows tens of thousands of clones, with 78% occurring only once. The material was CD4+ T cells from PBMCs cultured with SARS-CoV-2 spike peptides, obtained before COVID-19 vaccination. These receptors originate from a human donor who received a COVID-19 vaccine.

This clone occurred once. This chain joins TRBV6-1 and TRBJ2-3; TRBD1 agrees at 8 bases. Losses at the gene ends were 2 bases for V and 6 bases for J; bases not matched to a gene: 7. CDR1 and CDR2 (germline): MNHNS, SASEGT. There are 15 residues in the CDR3. CDR3 bases: TGTGCCAGCAGTGAAAATACAGGGGGGATTGATACGCAGTATTTT. It codes for CASSENTGGIDTQYF.

The V gene is TRBV2, the J gene TRBJ1-2; D is ambiguous. V shed 9 bases and J shed 2 bases, with 10 bases lying between them. The CDR3 covers 12 residues. From germline, CDR1 is SNHLY and CDR2 FYNNEI. The CDR3 reads CASPQANYGYTF. The CDR3 nucleotides are TGTGCCAGTCCGCAGGCGAACTATGGCTACACCTTC.

This sequence joins TRBV20-1 and TRBJ2-5; possible D gene TRBD2, 6 bases. CDR1 and CDR2 from the germline V gene are DFQATT and SNEGSKA (reference sequence). The germline V and J ends were trimmed by 4 bases and 6 bases, with 9 bases remaining between them. The CDR3 runs to 11 residues. The CDR3 reads CSAKGLKTQYF. CDR3 coding DNA: TGCAGTGCTAAAGGACTAAAGACCCAGTACTTC.

The J gene is TRBJ1-3, the V gene TRBV4-1; the D is unclear. CDR3 length: 13 amino acids. The ends were cut back, 4 bases at V and 8 bases at J, with 12 bases in the middle. Germline values: CDR1 MGHRA, CDR2 YSYEKL. CDR3 loop: CASSLSLGHTIYF. CDR3 DNA sequence: TGCGCCAGCAGCCTCAGCCTTGGTCACACCATATATTTT.

The genes are TRBV25-1 and TRBJ1-1; weak D call: TRBD1 (5 bases). The CDR3 contains 13 residues. The V gene's germline CDR1 is MGHDK and CDR2 SYGVNS. V was pared by 3 bases and J by 6 bases, with 11 bases between. CDR3 residues: CASSEGGRAEAFF. As DNA, the CDR3 is TGTGCCAGCAGTGAGGGGGGAAGGGCTGAAGCTTTCTTT.

The chain recombines TRBV3-1 (or the pseudogene TRBV3-2) with TRBJ1-5, with D possibly TRBD1 on 6 matching bases. V was trimmed by 4 bases and J by 0 bases, leaving 10 bases between them. This CDR3 contains 15 residues. CDR1 is LGHDT and CDR2 is YNNKEL in the germline V gene (reference sequence). DNA of the CDR3: TGTGCCAGCAGCCGGACAGCTTATAGCAATCAGCCCCAGCATTTT. It encodes CASSRTAYSNQPQHF.

This clone was counted once. The chain couples TRBV6-5 to TRBJ2-7, with a weak D call TRBD1 (6 bases). CDR1 is MNHEY and CDR2 is SVGAGI in the germline V gene. Trimming took off 6 bases at V and 5 bases at J, with 11 bases between the two ends. The CDR3 totals 12 residues. CDR3 bases: TGTGCCAGCAGACAGGGTCGGGACGAGCAGTACGTC. Translating gives CASRQGRDEQYV.

This rearrangement joins TRBV5-5 to TRBJ1-4; 12 bases map to TRBD1. Looked up from germline, CDR1 is SGHKS and CDR2 is YYEKEE (reference sequence). With V trimmed by 4 bases and J by 4 bases, 5 bases remained unmatched. This CDR3 comprises 16 residues. CDR3 in amino acids: CASSKGQGAINEKLFF. The CDR3 nucleotides are TGTGCCAGCAGCAAGGGACAGGGGGCAATTAATGAAAAACTGTTTTTT.

This clone was seen just once. The rearrangement joins TRBV12-5 to TRBJ1-1, with TRBD1 matching 8 bases. After removal of 3 bases from V and 4 bases from J, the junction contained 7 bases not matched to a gene. This CDR3 spans 15 amino acids. CDR1 and CDR2 (germline): LGHNT, FRNRAP. The CDR3 DNA is TGTGCTAGTGGTTTCCCGGGGCAGGGGGCCACTGAAGCTTTCTTT. It encodes CASGFPGQGATEAFF.

The chain combines TRBV6-5 with TRBJ1-2; 8 bases map to TRBD1. The CDR3 totals 15 residues. The junction had 2 bases not matched to a gene; V was cut back by 0 bases and J by 2 bases. Germline V gene sequence: CDR1 MNHEY, CDR2 SVGAGI. The CDR3 sequence is CASSYSGTGNYGYTF. CDR3 nucleotide sequence: TGTGCCAGCAGTTACTCCGGGACAGGAAACTATGGCTACACCTTC.